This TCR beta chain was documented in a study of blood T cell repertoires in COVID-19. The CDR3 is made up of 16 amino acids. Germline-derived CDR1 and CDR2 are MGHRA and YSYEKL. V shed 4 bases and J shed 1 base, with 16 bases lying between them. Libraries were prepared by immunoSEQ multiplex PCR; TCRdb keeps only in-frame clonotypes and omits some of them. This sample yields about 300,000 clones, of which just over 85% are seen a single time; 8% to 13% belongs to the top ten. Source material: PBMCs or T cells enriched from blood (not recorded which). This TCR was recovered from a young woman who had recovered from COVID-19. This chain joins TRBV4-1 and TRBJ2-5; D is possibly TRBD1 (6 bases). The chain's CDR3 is CASSPWGAGAQETQYF. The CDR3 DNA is TGCGCCAGCAGCCCATGGGGAGCAGGGGCCCAAGAGACCCAGTACTTC.